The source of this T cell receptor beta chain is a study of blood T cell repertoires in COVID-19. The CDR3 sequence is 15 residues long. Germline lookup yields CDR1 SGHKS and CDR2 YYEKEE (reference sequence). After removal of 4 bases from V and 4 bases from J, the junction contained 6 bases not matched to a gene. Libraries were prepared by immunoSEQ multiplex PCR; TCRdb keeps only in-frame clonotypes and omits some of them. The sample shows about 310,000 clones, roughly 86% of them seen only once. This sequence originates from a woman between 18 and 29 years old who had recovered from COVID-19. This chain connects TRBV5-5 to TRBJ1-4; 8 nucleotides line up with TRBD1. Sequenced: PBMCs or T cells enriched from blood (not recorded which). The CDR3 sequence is CASSVQGAFNEKLFF. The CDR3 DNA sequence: TGTGCCAGCAGCGTTCAGGGGGCCTTTAATGAAAAACTGTTTTTT.